The 17 T cell receptor beta chains below were found in one sample sequenced in a study of blood T cell repertoires in COVID-19. Sequenced by immunoSEQ multiplex PCR; TCRdb stores in-frame clones only, minus some. Of hundreds of thousands of clones listed, about 91% are singletons. Sequenced sample: peripheral blood. Receptor source: a man aged 18 to 29 with COVID-19, enrolled during active disease.

The chain carries TRBV12-3 or TRBV12-4 and TRBJ2-5; 7 bases are a match to TRBD2. The CDR3 is 13 amino acids. The V gene end was trimmed by 7 bases and the J gene end by 4 bases; junction bases not matched to a gene: 6. The CDR3 DNA follows: TGTGCCAGCAAACGGGGCGGGGGAGAGACCCAGTACTTC. As protein: CASKRGGGETQYF.

The V call is TRBV5-4, the J call TRBJ2-5, with D tentatively TRBD2 (6 bases). The ends were cut back, 4 bases at V and 1 base at J, with 20 bases in the middle. Germline CDR1 SGHNT, CDR2 YYREEE (reference sequence). This CDR3 region has 17 residues. CDR3 bases: TGTGCCAGCAGCCGACACGAAGGGGCGCGGGGCCAAGAGACCCAGTACTTC. Translated: CASSRHEGARGQETQYF.

V usage is TRBV6-5 and J usage is TRBJ2-3, with D possibly TRBD2 on 7 matching bases. The CDR3 is 14 amino acids. CDR1 is MNHEY, CDR2 SVGAGI, per germline. With 7 bases removed from V and 4 bases from J, the gap between germline ends came to 15 bases. The CDR3 loop is CASIRGAGPDTQYF. The CDR3 bases are TGTGCCAGCATCCGGGGGGCAGGACCAGATACGCAGTATTTT.

The genes are TRBV19 and TRBJ1-2; D is undetermined. CDR3 size: 12 residues. Germline V CDR1 and CDR2: LNHDA, SQIVND (reference sequence). Trimming cost V 5 bases and J 2 bases, with 6 bases left between them. The CDR3 here is CASSPPNYGYTF. The DNA for the CDR3 is TGTGCCAGTAGTCCCCCGAACTATGGCTACACCTTC.

This chain connects TRBV7-8 to TRBJ2-6, with D perhaps matching TRBD1 (5 bases). CDR1 and CDR2 from the germline V gene are SGHVS and FQNEAQ. V shed 2 bases and J shed 1 base, with 12 bases lying between them. CDR3 length: 17 amino acids. The chain's CDR3 is CASSLMWGPSGANVLTF. For the CDR3, the DNA is TGTGCCAGCAGCTTAATGTGGGGCCCGTCTGGGGCCAACGTCCTGACTTTC.

J is TRBJ1-2 and V is TRBV7-2; TRBD1 matches at 9 bases. The V gene end was trimmed by 3 bases and the J gene end by 5 bases; junction bases not matched to a gene: 7. There are 15 residues in the CDR3. Germline-derived CDR1 and CDR2 are SGHTA and FQGNSA. In DNA form, the CDR3 reads TGTGCCAGCAGCTTGAGGGACAGGGCACAATATGGCTACACCTTC. Translating gives CASSLRDRAQYGYTF.

The chain recombines TRBV4-1 with TRBJ2-2, with a possible D match to TRBD2 (6 bases). Germline V lookup: CDR1 MGHRA, CDR2 YSYEKL. V gave up 4 bases and J gave up 10 bases, with 10 bases separating them. The CDR3 spans 12 residues. The CDR3 here is CASSPSSEELFF. CDR3 nucleotides: TGCGCCAGCAGCCCATCTAGCGAGGAGCTGTTTTTT.

The genes are TRBV6-2 or TRBV6-3 and TRBJ1-1; a possible D gene is TRBD1 (6 bases). Germline V gene sequence: CDR1 MNHEY, CDR2 SVGEGT. The CDR3 sequence is 15 residues long. The V end lost 5 bases, the J end lost 6 bases, and 19 bases lay between the germline ends. CDR3 sequence: CASSPPEQGRAEAFF. In DNA, the CDR3 is TGTGCCAGCAGTCCGCCCGAACAGGGTAGGGCTGAAGCTTTCTTT.

The chain has TRBV12-3 or TRBV12-4 and TRBJ1-1, with D possibly matching TRBD1 (5 bases). The CDR3 contains 13 residues. Trimming took off 6 bases at V and 4 bases at J, with 12 bases between the two ends. CDR3 in amino acids: CASRGEVGTEAFF. The CDR3 nucleotides are TGTGCCAGCAGAGGGGAAGTAGGCACTGAAGCTTTCTTT.

The chain carries TRBV6-5 and TRBJ2-1, with 10 bases lining up with TRBD2. Germline V CDR1 and CDR2: MNHEY, SVGAGI. The CDR3 spans 15 residues. The junction had 2 bases not matched to a gene; V was cut back by 6 bases and J by 0 bases. CDR3 sequence: CASRSSGSSYNEQFF. For the CDR3, the DNA is TGTGCCAGCAGGTCTAGCGGGAGCTCCTACAATGAGCAGTTCTTC.

This chain connects TRBV4-1 to TRBJ2-1; 16 bases align to TRBD2. Losses at the gene ends were 3 bases for V and 5 bases for J; bases not matched to a gene: 10. The CDR3 sequence is 19 residues long. Germline V gene lookup returns CDR1 MGHRA and CDR2 YSYEKL. The chain's CDR3 is CASSQGLAGGPISHNEQFF. In nucleotides, the CDR3 is TGCGCCAGCAGCCAGGGACTAGCGGGAGGGCCTATTTCCCACAATGAGCAGTTCTTC.

This CDR3 reads CATSSRGDTIYF. CDR3 bases: TGTGCCACCAGCAGTCGAGGAGACACCATATATTTT. The chain has TRBV15 and TRBJ1-3; D unclear. The germline gives CDR1 LNHNV, CDR2 YYDKDF (reference sequence). This CDR3 spans 12 amino acids. Trimming took 3 bases from V and 8 from J, leaving 8 bases between them.

The chain has TRBV5-5 and TRBJ1-1, with no clear D. Germline V gene lookup returns CDR1 SGHKS and CDR2 YYEKEE (reference sequence). This CDR3 spans 13 amino acids. V was shortened by 3 bases and J by 0 bases, with 6 bases between the two germline ends. CDR3 in DNA: TGTGCCAGCAGCTCCCATCTGAACACTGAAGCTTTCTTT. Protein product: CASSSHLNTEAFF.

The J gene is TRBJ2-7, the V gene TRBV6-5, with TRBD2 matching over 7 bases. CDR1 is MNHEY and CDR2 is SVGAGI in the germline V gene. With 0 bases clipped from V and 5 bases from J, the junction kept 4 bases outside the gene matches. This CDR3 region has 14 residues. This chain's CDR3 is CASSYSGGLNEQYF. CDR3 nucleotides: TGTGCCAGCAGTTACTCGGGAGGGCTAAACGAGCAGTACTTC.

This clone appeared once. V gene TRBV2 combines with J gene TRBJ1-1, with D possibly matching TRBD1 (5 bases). The ends were cut back, 0 bases at V and 6 bases at J, with 14 bases in the middle. This CDR3 contains 15 residues. Germline-derived CDR1 and CDR2 are SNHLY and FYNNEI. CDR3 region: CASSEAVGRVAEAFF. The CDR3 nucleotides read TGTGCCAGCAGTGAAGCAGTCGGCAGGGTAGCTGAAGCTTTCTTT.

This chain uses TRBV18 with TRBJ2-3, with 7 bases lining up with TRBD1. The germline V gene encodes CDR1 KGHSH and CDR2 LQKENI. Trimming cost V 3 bases and J 1 base; bases outside gene matches: 4. The CDR3 covers 15 residues. The CDR3 sequence: CASSPDRVGTDTQYF. The DNA for the CDR3 is TGTGCCAGCTCACCTGACAGGGTCGGCACAGATACGCAGTATTTT.

V usage is TRBV18 and J usage is TRBJ1-1; possible D gene TRBD1, 6 bases. CDR1 and CDR2 (germline): KGHSH, LQKENI. There are 15 residues in the CDR3. V shed 5 bases and J shed 2 bases, with 15 bases lying between them. The CDR3 DNA reads TGTGCCAGCTCAACTAGACTGACAGGCAACACTGAAGCTTTCTTT. Amino acids: CASSTRLTGNTEAFF. The full variable domain, in which reference TRBV18 and TRBJ1-1 provide the parts outside the CDR3, is NAGVMQNPRHLVRRRGQEARLRCSPMKGHSHVYWYRQLPEEGLKFMVYLQKENIIDESGMPKERFSAEFPKEGPSILRIQQVVRGDSAAYFCASSTRLTGNTEAFFGQGTRLTVV.